The 14 T cell receptor beta chains reported below all come from one sample, sequenced in a study of blood T cells in healthy people across ages. Primers used in a second PCR of roughly 7 to 12 cycles were a sample-barcoded 5' primer and a J-beta primer mix. TCRdb re-called the 5' RACE reads through MiXCR, storing one row per CDR3 protein. The data hold around 1.1 million distinct CDR3 sequences, with 30% to 40% observed a single time. The sequencing input was blood. The receptor source for this set is a man between 18 and 35 years old in good health.

In its sample, this clonotype was seen a few times. The gene calls are TRBV6-1 and TRBJ1-4; D is ambiguous. Germline V gene data show CDR1 as MNHNS and CDR2 as SASEGT. The CDR3 covers 15 residues. Trimming pared 3 bases from V and 4 bases from J, leaving 12 bases between. In nucleotides, the CDR3 is TGTGCCAGCAGTGATTATGACACCGTTAATGAAAAACTGTTTTTT. It is translated as CASSDYDTVNEKLFF.

In its sample, this clonotype was seen once. At one end, the junction sequence differs from germline, possibly due to a read error. This chain joins TRBV4-1 and TRBJ1-2; D gene ambiguous. Germline V CDR1 and CDR2: MGHRA, YSYEKL. The CDR3 has 14 amino acids. CDR3: CAGSQVPANYGYTF. As DNA, the CDR3 is TGCGCCGGCAGCCAAGTGCCAGCTAACTATGGCTACACCTTC.

The chain is built from TRBV5-1 and TRBJ2-3; D possibly matches TRBD1 or TRBD2 (5 bases each). Trimming pared 0 bases from V and 8 bases from J, leaving 13 bases between. The germline V gene has CDR1 SGHRS and CDR2 YFSETQ. The CDR3 is 14 residues long. CDR3 residues: CASSLGGPTGTQYF. In DNA, the CDR3 is TGCGCCAGCAGCTTGGGGGGACCAACGGGTACGCAGTATTTT.

This clonotype was detected a few times. This chain uses TRBV20-1 with TRBJ1-4; D is perhaps TRBD1 (5 bases). Germline V gene sequence: CDR1 DFQATT, CDR2 SNEGSKA (reference sequence). The CDR3 length is 14 residues. V lost 2 bases to trimming and J lost 7 bases, with 14 bases between them. The CDR3 region is CSARTGEIFEKLFF. The DNA of the CDR3 is TGCAGTGCTAGAACGGGGGAAATTTTTGAAAAACTGTTTTTT.

In its sample, this clonotype was seen a few times. The chain carries TRBV7-9 and TRBJ2-1; D is unresolved. The CDR3 covers 15 residues. The V gene's germline CDR1 is SEHNR and CDR2 FQNEAQ (reference sequence). V lost 5 bases to trimming and J lost 0 bases, with 11 bases between them. The CDR3 region is CASSPQVSSYNEQFF. As DNA, the CDR3 is TGTGCCAGCAGCCCTCAGGTGAGCTCCTACAATGAGCAGTTCTTC.

With respect to this clonotype: Sequence at one end of the junction differs from germline and may be a read error. CDR3 amino acids: CASSLLGLDTGTQYF. The CDR3 region has the DNA TGTGCCAGCAGCTTATTGGGACTCGACACAGGTACGCAGTATTTT. The chain recombines TRBV7-9 with TRBJ2-3; the D gene is possibly TRBD2 (6 bases). CDR1 and CDR2 from the germline V gene are SEHNR and FQNEAQ (reference sequence). This CDR3 is built from 15 residues.

The DNA of the CDR3 is TGCGCCAGCAACCAGGGGGCCACAGATACGCAGTATTTT. Translating it yields CASNQGATDTQYF. The V gene is TRBV5-1, the J gene TRBJ2-3; 8 nucleotides align to TRBD1. The ends lost 6 bases at V and 2 bases at J; junction bases unmatched: 2. The CDR3 sequence is 13 residues long. Germline CDR1 reads SGHRS; CDR2 reads YFSETQ.

This clonotype was counted a few times. This chain uses TRBV3-1 with TRBJ2-1; TRBD2 matches 9 bases. The germline gives CDR1 LGHDT, CDR2 YNNKEL (reference sequence). The length of the CDR3 is 16 residues. V shed 0 bases, J shed 3 bases, and the junction held 3 bases outside the gene matches. As DNA, the CDR3 is TGTGCCAGCAGCCAAGAGCGAGCGGGGGGCTACAATGAGCAGTTCTTC. Amino acid sequence: CASSQERAGGYNEQFF.

This chain connects TRBV27 to TRBJ2-1, with 9 bases matching TRBD2. Germline-derived CDR1 and CDR2 are MNHEY and SMNVEV (reference sequence). V dropped 8 bases and J dropped 1; count of bases not matched to a gene: 6. CDR3 size: 15 residues. CDR3 sequence: CASGERGASYNEQFF. CDR3 sequence (DNA): TGTGCCAGCGGTGAGCGGGGGGCGTCCTACAATGAGCAGTTCTTC.

As regards this clonotype: A much larger clone lies one base from this, so it may be a read error. The V gene is TRBV20-1, the J gene TRBJ2-7; D may be TRBD1 (5 bases). The J call may be in error: the DNA end matches TRBJ2-4 better. This CDR3 has 14 residues. Germline V gene sequence: CDR1 DFQATT, CDR2 SNEGSKA (reference sequence). CDR3 DNA sequence: TGCAGTGCTGGGGCGACACTAGCCAAAAACATTCAGTACTTC. This gives the protein CSAGATLAKNIQYF.

The V and J genes are TRBV4-3 and TRBJ2-2, with no clear D. CDR1 LGHNA and CDR2 YSLEER come from the germline V gene. This CDR3 spans 14 amino acids. V was pared by 4 bases and J by 6 bases, with 12 bases between. CDR3 amino acids: CASSPHPGAGELFF. The DNA of the CDR3 is TGCGCCAGCAGCCCCCATCCCGGCGCCGGGGAGCTGTTTTTT.

This clonotype is a singleton in its sample. J is TRBJ1-6 and V is TRBV12-3 or TRBV12-4; D might be TRBD1 (5 bases). The CDR3 has 15 residues. Trimming cost V 5 bases and J 5 bases, with 13 bases left between them. In nucleotides, the CDR3 is TGTGCCAGCAGTCCCCCATTGGGGGATAATTCACCCCTCCACTTT. As protein: CASSPPLGDNSPLHF.

The chain links TRBV6-2 or TRBV6-3 to TRBJ2-3, with D possibly TRBD2 on 6 matching bases. V was trimmed by 6 bases and J by 5 bases, leaving 15 bases between them. The germline gives CDR1 MNHEY, CDR2 SVGEGT. The CDR3 totals 14 residues. For the CDR3, the DNA is TGTGCCAGCAGCAACAGTGTCGGGGGAGATACGCAGTATTTT. This translates into CASSNSVGGDTQYF.

This clonotype has only a few counts. The chain has TRBV4-2 and TRBJ1-4; tentatively, D is TRBD1 (5 bases). Between the trimmed V and J ends, which lost 3 bases and 8 bases, there was a span of 19 bases. This CDR3 is built from 16 residues. Germline V gene lookup returns CDR1 LGHNA and CDR2 YNFKEQ. CDR3 DNA: TGTGCCAGCAGCCAGGGGTCTGTTGAGGGGAAAGAAAAACTGTTTTTT. Encoded protein: CASSQGSVEGKEKLFF.